Below are 5 T cell receptor beta chains sequenced from a single sample in a study of response to subunit inactivated influenza vaccine. MiXCR, applied by TCRdb to the RT-PCR reads, yields one record per CDR3 protein. The sample lists hundreds of thousands of distinct CDR3 sequences, roughly 14% occurring once. The specimen was PBMCs from blood, collected roughly 2 weeks before vaccination. These receptors all come from a man aged 50 or older who received an inactivated influenza vaccine.

Many counts were recorded for this clonotype. The rearrangement links TRBV28 to TRBJ1-5, with 8 bases fitting TRBD1. Germline CDR1 reads MDHEN; CDR2 reads SYDVKM. CDR3 length equals 14 residues. V was pared by 6 bases and J by 7 bases, with 8 bases of the junction left unmatched. The CDR3 loop reads CASRLTGVSQPQHF. In DNA, the CDR3 is TGTGCCAGCAGGTTGACAGGGGTTAGCCAGCCCCAGCATTTT.

This clonotype came up a few times. V is TRBV7-8 and J is TRBJ2-3; D gene ambiguous. Germline assignment: CDR1 SGHVS and CDR2 FQNEAQ. The CDR3 is 12 residues long. Trimming cost V 5 bases and J 6 bases, with 9 bases left between them. CDR3 sequence (DNA): TGTGCCAGCAGCCATTACGGGGATACGCAGTATTTT. This encodes CASSHYGDTQYF.

The V and J genes are TRBV3-1 and TRBJ1-1, with D tentatively TRBD1 (6 bases). This CDR3 contains 15 residues. Per germline, CDR1 LGHDT and CDR2 YNNKEL (reference sequence). V gave up 4 bases and J gave up 4 bases, with 16 bases separating them. The CDR3: CASSRMAAGATEAFF. The CDR3 DNA is TGTGCCAGCAGCCGCATGGCGGCGGGGGCCACTGAAGCTTTCTTT. The variable domain in full, with the rest retrieved from reference TRBV3-1 and TRBJ1-1, is DTAVSQTPKYLVTQMGNDKSIKCEQNLGHDTMYWYKQDSKKFLKIMFSYNNKELIINETVPNRFSPKSPDKAHLNLHINSLELGDSAVYFCASSRMAAGATEAFFGQGTRLTVV.

In this sample, this clonotype turned up a few times. The rearrangement joins TRBV27 to TRBJ1-5, with 8 bases matching TRBD1. This CDR3 has 15 residues. J lost 4 bases, V lost 3 bases, and 5 bases had no gene match. Germline V gives CDR1 MNHEY, CDR2 SMNVEV (reference sequence). The CDR3 region has the DNA TGTGCCAGCAGTTTCCGTCAGGGGGCAAATCAGCCCCAGCATTTT. Translating it yields CASSFRQGANQPQHF.

This clonotype showed up many times. The J gene is TRBJ2-1, the V gene TRBV5-1, with 7 bases fitting TRBD1. V lost 0 bases, J lost 8 bases, and 5 bases stayed unmatched. The CDR3 spans 14 residues. CDR1 and CDR2 (germline): SGHRS, YFSETQ. The CDR3 nucleotides read TGCGCCAGCAGCTTGGGACAGGGTGTGGATGAGCAGTTCTTC. This sequence encodes CASSLGQGVDEQFF.